Presented here are 21 T cell receptor beta chains from one specimen sequenced in a study of T cell responses to AZD1222 COVID-19 vaccine. Sequenced by immunoSEQ multiplex PCR; TCRdb stores in-frame clones only, minus some. This table has some 130,000 clones, approximately 90% appearing once. This material consisted of peripheral blood, taken on day 0 of AZD1222 vaccination. The origin of the receptors is an adult in good health.

The rearrangement uses TRBV19 and TRBJ2-2; 8 bases align to TRBD1. Germline trimming cut 3 bases from V and 4 bases from J; bases unmatched to any gene: 10. Looked up from germline, CDR1 is LNHDA and CDR2 is SQIVND (reference sequence). This CDR3 is 17 amino acids long. CDR3 sequence: CASSIFGRGLSTGELFF. CDR3 DNA: TGTGCCAGTAGTATTTTCGGCAGGGGGCTTAGCACCGGGGAGCTGTTTTTT.

V is TRBV11-2 and J is TRBJ2-5; 7 nucleotides match TRBD1. This CDR3 region has 16 residues. V shed 2 bases and J 0 bases; nucleotides not matched to a gene: 6. CDR1 is SGHAT and CDR2 is FQNNGV in the germline V gene. The CDR3 protein is CASSLKGTAYQETQYF. CDR3 DNA sequence: TGTGCCAGCAGCTTAAAAGGGACAGCGTACCAAGAGACCCAGTACTTC.

This clone has only one observation. The chain carries TRBV5-1 and TRBJ2-2, with 9 bases identical to TRBD1. V was clipped by 0 bases and J by 0 bases; unmatched bases: 6. Germline V gives CDR1 SGHRS, CDR2 YFSETQ. The CDR3 consists of 18 residues. The CDR3 DNA is TGCGCCAGCAGCTTGGAAGGGACAGGGATACCGAACACCGGGGAGCTGTTTTTT. As protein: CASSLEGTGIPNTGELFF.

This clone was detected ten times or more. The V gene is TRBV6-4, the J gene TRBJ2-1; tentatively, D is TRBD2 (5 bases). V was trimmed by 5 bases and J by 0 bases, leaving 8 bases between them. This CDR3 has 14 residues. Germline V lookup: CDR1 MRHNA, CDR2 SNTAGT. The CDR3, as DNA: TGTGCCAGCAGTCCGGGGAGCTCCTACAATGAGCAGTTCTTC. Protein: CASSPGSSYNEQFF.

CDR3 loop: CARSSQGEAGPALPSQYF. The CDR3, as DNA: TGTGCCAGAAGCTCACAGGGAGAGGCGGGTCCGGCCCTCCCGTCCCAGTACTTC. The chain recombines TRBV7-5 with TRBJ2-5; TRBD1 is the table's D call, not checked against the DNA. TRBV7-5 is a recognized pseudogene. The CDR3 extends over 18 amino acids.

The rearrangement uses TRBV24-1 and TRBJ2-3, with D hard to call. Trimming left V 5 bases short and J 6 bases short, with 5 bases between. The CDR3 sequence is 11 residues long. The germline CDR1 and CDR2 sequences are KGHDR and SFDVKD. The CDR3 DNA reads TGTGCCACCAGTGTCAGGGATACGCAGTATTTT. It is translated as CATSVRDTQYF.

The chain employs TRBV9 and TRBJ2-7; 7 bases line up with TRBD1. With 2 bases clipped from V and 0 bases from J, the junction kept 5 bases outside the gene matches. Per germline, CDR1 SGDLS and CDR2 YYNGEE. The CDR3 consists of 15 residues. CDR3 coding DNA: TGTGCCAGCAGCGTGACAGGGAAGAGCTCCTACGAGCAGTACTTC. Amino acids: CASSVTGKSSYEQYF.

The V and J genes are TRBV5-8 and TRBJ1-5, with D perhaps TRBD1 (6 bases). Germline lookup yields CDR1 SGHTS and CDR2 YDEGEE. CDR3 size: 11 residues. Between the trimmed V and J ends, which lost 6 bases and 9 bases, there was a span of 10 bases. In DNA, the CDR3 is TGTGCCAGCACCCCGACAGGGCCCCAGCATTTT. Encoded protein: CASTPTGPQHF.

The chain joins TRBV19 to TRBJ2-7; D gene ambiguous. Germline V gene data show CDR1 as LNHDA and CDR2 as SQIVND (reference sequence). V was shortened by 8 bases and J by 0 bases, with 8 bases between the two germline ends. The CDR3 contains 12 residues. The DNA for the CDR3 is TGTGCCAGTGCTCAGAGCTCCTACGAGCAGTACTTC. Translation: CASAQSSYEQYF.

The CDR3 is CATSDRTGAGEKLFF. The CDR3 DNA reads TGTGCCACCAGTGATCGGACAGGGGCGGGTGAAAAACTGTTTTTT. The rearrangement joins TRBV24-1 to TRBJ1-4; 9 bases match TRBD1. This CDR3 comprises 15 residues. V lost 3 bases and J lost 7; bases outside the gene matches: 5. Germline V gives CDR1 KGHDR, CDR2 SFDVKD.

CDR3: CASSTSAGGYTYEQYF. The CDR3 DNA follows: TGTGCCAGCAGCACATCGGCCGGGGGGTATACCTACGAGCAGTACTTC. The chain has TRBV7-2 and TRBJ2-7; 7 bases map to TRBD2. This CDR3 is built from 16 residues. Germline CDR1 and CDR2: SGHTA and FQGNSA. J lost 2 bases, V lost 5 bases, and 12 bases had no gene match.

This chain links TRBV9 with TRBJ2-5, with 7 bases fitting TRBD2. The CDR3 extends over 15 amino acids. Germline values: CDR1 SGDLS, CDR2 YYNGEE. Trimming at V came to 0 bases and at J to 4 bases, leaving 6 bases not matched to a gene. DNA for the CDR3: TGTGCCAGCAGCGTAGCTGGGGGAGGGGTAGAGACCCAGTACTTC. It specifies CASSVAGGGVETQYF. The variable domain in full, with the rest retrieved from reference TRBV9 and TRBJ2-5, is DSGVTQTPKHLITATGQRVTLRCSPRSGDLSVYWYQQSLDQGLQFLIQYYNGEERAKGNILERFSAQQFPDLHSELNLSSLELGDSALYFCASSVAGGGVETQYFGPGTRLLVL.

The chain combines TRBV7-2 with TRBJ2-7; D is uncertain. V shed 5 bases and J shed 2 bases, with 13 bases lying between them. Germline V gene data show CDR1 as SGHTA and CDR2 as FQGNSA. This CDR3 has 14 amino acids. This CDR3 is CASSPVSSPYEQYF. Here the CDR3 DNA reads TGTGCCAGCAGCCCAGTATCCAGTCCCTACGAGCAGTACTTC.

The rearrangement uses TRBV5-1 and TRBJ1-3; no firm D call. Looked up from germline, CDR1 is SGHRS and CDR2 is YFSETQ. This CDR3 spans 15 amino acids. Between the trimmed V and J ends, which lost 0 bases and 0 bases, there was a span of 7 bases. The CDR3 protein is CASSLAASSGNTIYF. The CDR3 DNA sequence: TGCGCCAGCAGCTTGGCCGCCAGCTCTGGAAACACCATATATTTT.

This clone was counted once. V is TRBV30 and J is TRBJ1-4, with 7 positions matching TRBD1. The length of the CDR3 is 13 residues. Germline CDR1 is GTSNPN and CDR2 is SVGIG (reference sequence). V was clipped by 5 bases and J by 5 bases; unmatched bases: 5. CDR3 sequence (DNA): TGTGCCTGGGATCCGGGACAGAATGAAAAACTGTTTTTT. Encoded protein: CAWDPGQNEKLFF. Together with reference TRBV30 and TRBJ1-4, the CDR3 gives the full variable domain: SQTIHQWPATLVQPVGSPLSLECTVEGTSNPNLYWYRQAAGRGLQLLFYSVGIGQISSEVPQNLSASRPQDRQFILSSKKLLLSDSGFYLCAWDPGQNEKLFFGSGTQLSVL.

The V call is TRBV10-3, the J call TRBJ2-2; the match to TRBD1 covers 10 bases. Germline CDR1 reads ENHRY; CDR2 reads SYGVKD. This CDR3 is 16 amino acids long. J lost 6 bases, V lost 3 bases, and 7 bases had no gene match. CDR3 loop: CAISDPGTGVAGELFF. As DNA, the CDR3 is TGTGCCATCAGTGACCCCGGGACAGGGGTCGCCGGGGAGCTGTTTTTT.

V is TRBV19 and J is TRBJ2-7, with D perhaps matching TRBD1 or TRBD2 (5 bases each). Germline CDR1 LNHDA, CDR2 SQIVND (reference sequence). Trimming shortened V by 5 bases and J by 2 bases, and 13 bases separated the two germline ends. This CDR3 has 14 residues. This chain's CDR3 is CASSAKGSAYEQYF. The CDR3 bases are TGTGCCAGTAGTGCCAAGGGGAGTGCCTACGAGCAGTACTTC. Based on the CDR3 plus reference TRBV19 and TRBJ2-7, the full variable domain is DGGITQSPKYLFRKEGQNVTLSCEQNLNHDAMYWYRQDPGQGLRLIYYSQIVNDFQKGDIAEGYSVSREKKESFPLTVTSAQKNPTAFYLCASSAKGSAYEQYFGPGTRLTVT.

The chain joins TRBV28 to TRBJ2-4; TRBD2 might be the D (5 bases). CDR1 MDHEN and CDR2 SYDVKM come from the germline V gene. Trimming pared 6 bases from V and 6 bases from J, leaving 18 bases between. The CDR3 consists of 15 residues. The CDR3 DNA follows: TGTGCCAGCAGCGCCGAAGGGAGCGGCAGAAACATTCAGTACTTC. It is translated as CASSAEGSGRNIQYF.

This chain's CDR3 is CASSSGQGVREKLFF. CDR3 sequence (DNA): TGTGCCAGCAGTTCCGGACAGGGTGTAAGGGAAAAACTGTTTTTT. The chain uses TRBV27 and TRBJ1-4, with 8 bases lining up with TRBD1. Germline V gene lookup returns CDR1 MNHEY and CDR2 SMNVEV (reference sequence). With 4 bases clipped from V and 8 bases from J, the junction kept 9 bases outside the gene matches. There are 15 residues in the CDR3.

This sequence joins TRBV29-1 and TRBJ2-7, with TRBD1 identical over 8 bases. The CDR3 covers 13 residues. V trimming: 2 bases; J trimming: 5 bases; junction bases outside the gene matches: 5. Looked up from germline, CDR1 is SQVTM and CDR2 is ANQGSEA. The CDR3 loop reads CSVETGGSDEQYF. The DNA of the CDR3 is TGCAGCGTTGAAACAGGGGGTAGTGACGAGCAGTACTTC.

This sequence joins TRBV30 and TRBJ1-4; no clear D. V shed 0 bases and J shed 10 bases, with 6 bases lying between them. Germline V gene sequence: CDR1 GTSNPN, CDR2 SVGIG (reference sequence). The CDR3 is 11 residues long. The CDR3 coding sequence is TGTGCCTGGAGTGTGGGAGGAAAACTGTTTTTT. Its protein is CAWSVGGKLFF.